This entry lists 30 T cell receptor beta chains sequenced from one sample in a study of blood T cells in healthy people across ages. Together with a sample-barcoded 5' primer, a J-beta primer mix was included in a second PCR lasting roughly 7 to 11 cycles. TCRdb ran MiXCR on the 5' RACE reads and lists one entry per CDR3 protein. The sample has some 1.5 million distinct CDR3 sequences; around 40% are singletons. Sample: blood. The receptor source for this set is a woman aged 18-29 years in good health.

Only a few counts were recorded for this clonotype. This may come from a read error, since a much larger clone is one base off. CDR3 in DNA: TGTGCCAGCAGCAACTTCAATGAGCAGTTCTTC. It is translated as CASSNFNEQFF. V is TRBV7-2 and J is TRBJ2-1; no firm D call. Germline V gives CDR1 SGHTA, CDR2 FQGNSA. The CDR3 contains 11 residues. Trimming left V 5 bases short and J 6 bases short, with 5 bases between.

This clonotype was seen a handful of times. The chain recombines TRBV10-3 with TRBJ2-7; 9 bases map to TRBD1. The CDR3 totals 15 residues. V lost 4 bases, J lost 0 bases, and 4 bases stayed unmatched. CDR1 is ENHRY and CDR2 is SYGVKD in the germline V gene. For the CDR3, the DNA is TGTGCCATCAGTGCCGGACAGGGGAACTCCTACGAGCAGTACTTC. As protein: CAISAGQGNSYEQYF.

Regarding this clonotype: As the CDR3 is not closed by the conserved phenylalanine or tryptophan, this likely results from a read error. This rearrangement joins TRBV27 to TRBJ2-7, with TRBD1 matching over 12 bases. The CDR3 extends over 15 amino acids. V shed 0 bases, J shed 5 bases, and the junction held 2 bases outside the gene matches. Germline values: CDR1 MNHEY, CDR2 SMNVEV (reference sequence). CDR3: CASSLSGQGADEQYC. In DNA form, the CDR3 reads TGTGCCAGCAGTTTATCGGGACAGGGGGCCGACGAGCAGTACTGC.

The chain uses TRBV29-1 and TRBJ2-4, with TRBD2 as a possible D gene (6 bases). Trimming left V 3 bases short and J 0 bases short, with 6 bases between. CDR3 length: 13 amino acids. Germline V gene data show CDR1 as SQVTM and CDR2 as ANQGSEA. CDR3 sequence: CSVEGGAKNIQYF. CDR3 nucleotide sequence: TGCAGCGTTGAGGGGGGAGCCAAAAACATTCAGTACTTC.

The rearrangement links TRBV6-5 to TRBJ2-6; D is undetermined. In germline, CDR1 is MNHEY, CDR2 SVGAGI. The length of the CDR3 is 15 residues. Trimming took 6 bases from V and 2 from J, leaving 11 bases between them. The CDR3 is CASRKTEAGANVLTF. The CDR3 DNA follows: TGTGCCAGCAGAAAGACCGAGGCTGGGGCCAACGTCCTGACTTTC.

V and J are TRBV6-2 or TRBV6-3 and TRBJ2-1; 11 bases are a match to TRBD2. The CDR3 consists of 16 residues. Germline V gives CDR1 MNHEY, CDR2 SVGEGT. Losses at the gene ends were 4 bases for V and 4 bases for J; bases not matched to a gene: 6. The CDR3 coding sequence is TGTGCCAGCAGTTCGGGACTAGCGGTAGCTTACAATGAGCAGTTCTTC. This codes for CASSSGLAVAYNEQFF.

Regarding this clonotype: Just one base apart from a much larger clone, this may be a read error. The rearrangement uses TRBV9 and TRBJ2-1, with D perhaps matching TRBD1 (6 bases). The closer fit of TRBJ2-7 to the DNA end suggests the J call may be wrong. The CDR3 length is 15 residues. Germline-derived CDR1 and CDR2 are SGDLS and YYNGEE. The chain's CDR3 is CASSVVGGTYNEQYF. The CDR3 DNA sequence: TGTGCCAGCAGCGTAGTTGGGGGCACCTACAATGAGCAGTACTTC.

The chain joins TRBV7-9 to TRBJ1-3; a weak D match, TRBD1 (5 bases). Per the germline V gene, CDR1 is SEHNR and CDR2 is FQNEAQ (reference sequence). V lost 7 bases and J 1 base, leaving 14 bases between the germline ends. This CDR3 region has 15 residues. This CDR3 is CASTVLGASGNTIYF. The CDR3 nucleotides are TGTGCCAGCACTGTCCTTGGGGCGTCTGGAAACACCATATATTTT.

V gene TRBV4-3 combines with J gene TRBJ1-2; D is unresolved. The CDR3 sequence is 13 residues long. V was cut by 1 base and J by 7 bases, with 10 bases left in between. Germline CDR1 LGHNA, CDR2 YSLEER. The CDR3 bases are TGCGCCAGCAGCCAAGGTCAGCTCCTTGGCTACACCTTC. This gives the protein CASSQGQLLGYTF.

This clonotype was detected a few times. J is TRBJ1-3 and V is TRBV7-2; D gene uncertain. The CDR3 is 12 residues long. V gave up 3 bases and J gave up 3 bases, with 3 bases separating them. In germline, CDR1 is SGHTA, CDR2 FQGNSA. The CDR3 bases are TGTGCCAGCAGCTTCATTGGAAACACCATATATTTT. Translated, it gives CASSFIGNTIYF.

This chain joins TRBV6-5 and TRBJ1-2; D possibly corresponds to TRBD1 (5 bases). The V gene lost 5 bases and the J gene lost 2 bases, with 12 bases spanning the gap. This CDR3 has 14 amino acids. The germline V gene encodes CDR1 MNHEY and CDR2 SVGAGI. The CDR3 coding sequence is TGTGCCAGCAGTCTGACAGTTCAAAACTATGGCTACACCTTC. Translation gives CASSLTVQNYGYTF.

This clonotype was counted between two and nine times. An end of the junction differs from the germline gene, which may be a read error. The chain employs TRBV12-3 or TRBV12-4 and TRBJ2-4; 8 nucleotides line up with TRBD1. The CDR3 sequence is 14 residues long. The CDR3 bases are TGTGCCAGCAGTTTCCGGAAACAGGGGGGCATTCAGTACTTT. Translated, it gives CASSFRKQGGIQYF.

V and J are TRBV19 and TRBJ1-1; D ambiguous. Looked up from germline, CDR1 is LNHDA and CDR2 is SQIVND (reference sequence). V lost 8 bases and J lost 1, with 11 bases in between. This CDR3 comprises 13 residues. As DNA, the CDR3 is TGTGCCAGTGGACCCTCGAGGAACACTGAAGCTTTCTTT. Its protein product is CASGPSRNTEAFF. The full variable domain, completed using reference TRBV19 and TRBJ1-1, is DGGITQSPKYLFRKEGQNVTLSCEQNLNHDAMYWYRQDPGQGLRLIYYSQIVNDFQKGDIAEGYSVSREKKESFPLTVTSAQKNPTAFYLCASGPSRNTEAFFGQGTRLTVV.

This clonotype has only a few counts. This chain connects TRBV7-9 to TRBJ2-7, with D possibly TRBD2 on 6 matching bases. The germline gives CDR1 SEHNR, CDR2 FQNEAQ (reference sequence). This CDR3 region has 14 residues. With 2 bases removed from V and 4 bases from J, the gap between germline ends came to 12 bases. The CDR3 nucleotides are TGTGCCAGCAGCTTACGGACTAAGCCTTACGAGCAGTACTTC. It yields the protein CASSLRTKPYEQYF.

V is TRBV29-1 and J is TRBJ2-3, with TRBD1 matching 8 bases. CDR1 SQVTM and CDR2 ANQGSEA come from the germline V gene. This CDR3 is built from 12 residues. Trimming cost V 3 bases and J 8 bases; bases outside gene matches: 4. CDR3: CSVETGAGTQYF. CDR3 DNA: TGCAGCGTTGAGACAGGGGCTGGTACGCAGTATTTT.

In its sample, this clonotype was seen a few times. The chain carries TRBV20-1 and TRBJ1-5, with 10 nucleotides matching TRBD1. The junction had 8 bases not matched to a gene; V was cut back by 3 bases and J by 3 bases. CDR1 is DFQATT, CDR2 SNEGSKA, per germline (reference sequence). The CDR3 is 16 residues long. The CDR3 protein is CSARALGQGFNQPQHF. CDR3 in DNA: TGCAGTGCTAGGGCCTTGGGACAGGGGTTCAATCAGCCCCAGCATTTT.

CDR3 coding DNA: TGCAGCGGTGGTTTAGCGGGAGATACGCAGTATTTT. Amino acid sequence: CSGGLAGDTQYF. V gene TRBV29-1 combines with J gene TRBJ2-3, with 7 bases that match TRBD2. V trimming: 7 bases; J trimming: 5 bases; junction bases outside the gene matches: 6. CDR1 is SQVTM and CDR2 is ANQGSEA in the germline V gene. The CDR3 consists of 12 residues.

The chain is built from TRBV12-3 or TRBV12-4 and TRBJ1-5, with TRBD1 identical over 8 bases. This CDR3 has 15 residues. Losses at the gene ends were 8 bases for V and 0 bases for J; bases not matched to a gene: 6. The CDR3 DNA is TGTGCCAGCGTTAGACAGGGGCTTAGCAATCAGCCCCAGCATTTT. It translates to CASVRQGLSNQPQHF.

The rearrangement uses TRBV5-1 and TRBJ2-1, with D unclear. CDR1 SGHRS and CDR2 YFSETQ come from the germline V gene. The CDR3 has 15 amino acids. V gave up 2 bases and J gave up 0 bases, with 9 bases separating them. This chain's CDR3 is CASSFVAYSYNEQFF. The CDR3 nucleotides read TGCGCCAGCAGCTTTGTAGCTTACTCCTACAATGAGCAGTTCTTC.

A remark on this clonotype: One end of the junction varies from germline; a read error may be responsible. The chain carries TRBV20-1 and TRBJ2-1; 7 bases are shared with TRBD2. Germline loops: CDR1 DFQATT, CDR2 SNEGSKA (reference sequence). The CDR3 is made up of 18 amino acids. The CDR3 nucleotides read TGCAGTGCTAGTGACACCGGGACTCAAAGTCGGGACTACAATGAGCGGTTCTTC. It encodes CSASDTGTQSRDYNERFF.

This rearrangement joins TRBV28 to TRBJ2-1; D not certain. Germline V gene sequence: CDR1 MDHEN, CDR2 SYDVKM. The CDR3 extends over 12 amino acids. The V end lost 5 bases, the J end lost 14 bases, and 16 bases lay between the germline ends. CDR3 sequence (DNA): TGTGCCAGCAGTCCTTCGGGCAGGAATGAGTTCTTC. This encodes CASSPSGRNEFF. Variable domain in full (rest from reference TRBV28 and TRBJ2-1): DVKVTQSSRYLVKRTGEKVFLECVQDMDHENMFWYRQDPGLGLRLIYFSYDVKMKEKGDIPEGYSVSREKKERFSLILESASTNQTSMYLCASSPSGRNEFFGPGTRLTVL.

This chain joins TRBV29-1 and TRBJ2-1, with D possibly matching TRBD1 (6 bases). There are 13 residues in the CDR3. V was shortened by 5 bases and J by 10 bases, with 18 bases between the two germline ends. Germline-derived CDR1 and CDR2 are SQVTM and ANQGSEA. CDR3 amino acids: CSVTRTEAGEQFF. The CDR3 nucleotides read TGCAGCGTTACCAGGACAGAGGCGGGCGAGCAGTTCTTC.

The chain carries TRBV6-2 or TRBV6-3 and TRBJ2-4, with no clear D. The J call may be in error: the DNA end matches TRBJ2-5 better. Germline-derived CDR1 and CDR2 are MNHEY and SVGEGT. The CDR3 consists of 15 residues. CDR3 sequence: CASRTLPRQPETQYF. The CDR3 DNA sequence: TGTGCCAGCAGAACTCTGCCAAGACAACCCGAGACCCAGTACTTC.

For this clonotype: A much larger clone sits a single nucleotide away, making a read error possible. CDR3 nucleotides: TGTGCCGGCAGCTTACTACTAGCGGGGGGTCTCCCCTACGAGCAGTACTTC. This translates into CAGSLLLAGGLPYEQYF. J is TRBJ2-7 and V is TRBV7-2; the match to TRBD2 covers 12 bases. CDR3 size: 17 residues. Germline CDR1 reads SGHTA; CDR2 reads FQGNSA.

V and J are TRBV9 and TRBJ2-7; maybe TRBD2 (6 bases). The CDR3 runs to 15 residues. Per germline, CDR1 SGDLS and CDR2 YYNGEE. Trimming cost V 3 bases and J 3 bases, with 16 bases left between them. The CDR3 here is CASSAKEGTYYEQYF. Here the CDR3 DNA reads TGTGCCAGCAGCGCCAAAGAGGGGACTTACTACGAGCAGTACTTC.

CDR3 sequence reads: CASSPRSREDTQYF. For the CDR3, the DNA is TGTGCCAGCAGCCCGCGGTCCCGGGAAGATACGCAGTATTTT. The rearrangement links TRBV9 to TRBJ2-3, with TRBD2 as a possible D gene (5 bases). The CDR3 consists of 14 residues. The germline V and J ends were trimmed by 4 bases and 5 bases, with 14 bases remaining between them. In germline, CDR1 is SGDLS, CDR2 YYNGEE.

This clonotype was seen a few times. This chain links TRBV29-1 with TRBJ2-3, with TRBD2 matching 9 bases. This CDR3 region has 14 residues. CDR1 and CDR2 from the germline V gene are SQVTM and ANQGSEA. J gave up 1 base and V 6 bases, and 5 bases lay outside the gene matches. The CDR3 is CSVGSGRGTDTQYF. The CDR3 DNA follows: TGCAGCGTGGGTAGCGGGAGAGGCACAGATACGCAGTATTTT.

This chain's CDR3 is CASSENGASYNEQFF. For the CDR3, the DNA is TGTGCCAGCAGTGAAAACGGAGCCTCCTACAATGAGCAGTTCTTC. V is TRBV2 and J is TRBJ2-1, with D unclear. Trimming shortened V by 2 bases and J by 0 bases, and 8 bases separated the two germline ends. Germline lookup yields CDR1 SNHLY and CDR2 FYNNEI. The CDR3 sequence is 15 residues long.

This clonotype was recorded once. This chain uses TRBV7-8 with TRBJ2-1; D may be TRBD1 (6 bases). Trimming removed 5 bases from V and 3 bases from J, with 17 bases in between. Germline V lookup: CDR1 SGHVS, CDR2 FQNEAQ. The CDR3 sequence is 16 residues long. The CDR3 region is CASSAQTGTVYNEQFF. DNA of the CDR3: TGTGCCAGCAGCGCACAAACAGGGACGGTCTACAATGAGCAGTTCTTC. Variable domain in full (rest from reference TRBV7-8 and TRBJ2-1): GAGVSQSPRYKVAKRGQDVALRCDPISGHVSLFWYQQALGQGPEFLTYFQNEAQLDKSGLPSDRFFAERPEGSVSTLKIQRTQQEDSAVYLCASSAQTGTVYNEQFFGPGTRLTVL.

This clonotype showed up just a few times. In nucleotides, the CDR3 is TGCGCCAGCAGCGTGGCCTCTGGAAACACCATATATTTT. It yields the protein CASSVASGNTIYF. The chain couples TRBV4-3 to TRBJ1-3; D is ambiguous. Germline V gene data show CDR1 as LGHNA and CDR2 as YSLEER. The V end lost 5 bases, the J end lost 0 bases, and 5 bases lay between the germline ends. The CDR3 runs 13 residues.